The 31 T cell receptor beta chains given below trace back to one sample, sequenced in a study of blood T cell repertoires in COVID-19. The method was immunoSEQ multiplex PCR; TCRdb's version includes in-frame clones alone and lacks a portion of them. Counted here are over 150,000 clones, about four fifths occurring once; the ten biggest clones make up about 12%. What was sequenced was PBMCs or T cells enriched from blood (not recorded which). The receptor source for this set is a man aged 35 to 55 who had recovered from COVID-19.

The CDR3 loop reads CASSPQVPGELFF. CDR3 nucleotides: TGTGCCAGCAGCCCACAGGTGCCCGGGGAGCTGTTTTTT. The chain has TRBV7-3 and TRBJ2-2; TRBD1 might be the D (5 bases). The CDR3 runs 13 residues. Trimming removed 5 bases at V and 6 bases at J, with 10 bases between. The germline V gene encodes CDR1 SGHTA and CDR2 FQGTGA.

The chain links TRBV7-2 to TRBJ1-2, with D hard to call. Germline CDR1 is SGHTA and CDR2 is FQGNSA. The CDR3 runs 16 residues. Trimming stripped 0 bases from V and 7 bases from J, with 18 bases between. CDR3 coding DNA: TGTGCCAGCAGCTTAGCCTCTTGGACTGCGGCGAGTGGCTACACCTTC. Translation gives CASSLASWTAASGYTF.

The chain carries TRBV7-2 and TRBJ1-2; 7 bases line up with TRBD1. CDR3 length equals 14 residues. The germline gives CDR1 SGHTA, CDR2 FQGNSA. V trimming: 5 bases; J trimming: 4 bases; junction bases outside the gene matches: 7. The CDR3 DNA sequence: TGTGCCAGCAGCCTGGGACAGACTTTCTATGGCTACACCTTC. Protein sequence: CASSLGQTFYGYTF. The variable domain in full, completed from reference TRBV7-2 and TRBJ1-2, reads GAGVSQSPSNKVTEKGKDVELRCDPISGHTALYWYRQSLGQGLEFLIYFQGNSAPDKSGLPSDRFSAERTGGSVSTLTIQRTQQEDSAVYLCASSLGQTFYGYTFGSGTRLTVV.

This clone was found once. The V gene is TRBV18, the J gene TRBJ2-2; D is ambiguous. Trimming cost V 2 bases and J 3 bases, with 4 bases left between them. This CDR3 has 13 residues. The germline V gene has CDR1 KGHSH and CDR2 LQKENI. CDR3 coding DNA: TGTGCCAGCTCACCAAGAGACACCGGGGAGCTGTTTTTT. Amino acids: CASSPRDTGELFF.

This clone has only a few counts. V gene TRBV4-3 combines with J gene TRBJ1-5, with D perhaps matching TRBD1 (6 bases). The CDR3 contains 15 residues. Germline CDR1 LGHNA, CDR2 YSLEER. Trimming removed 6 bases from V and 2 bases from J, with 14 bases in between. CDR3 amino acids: CASSRNRERNQPQHF. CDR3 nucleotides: TGCGCCAGCAGTCGGAACAGGGAGCGCAATCAGCCCCAGCATTTT.

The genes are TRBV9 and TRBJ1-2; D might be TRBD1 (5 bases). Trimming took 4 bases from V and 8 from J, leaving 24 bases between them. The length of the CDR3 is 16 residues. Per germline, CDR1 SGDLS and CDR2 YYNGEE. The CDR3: CASSRASGTYPEGYTF. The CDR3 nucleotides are TGTGCCAGCAGCAGAGCCTCGGGGACTTACCCGGAGGGCTACACCTTC.

The CDR3 region has the DNA TGTGCCAGCAGCTTGGCGGGGGATAGGCGGGTTCAACGTCAGCCCCAGCATTTT. Encoded protein: CASSLAGDRRVQRQPQHF. The chain joins TRBV5-8 to TRBJ1-5, with D possibly TRBD1 on 5 matching bases. In germline, CDR1 is SGHTS, CDR2 YDEGEE. Between the trimmed V and J ends, which lost 0 bases and 6 bases, there was a span of 22 bases. The CDR3 is 18 amino acids.

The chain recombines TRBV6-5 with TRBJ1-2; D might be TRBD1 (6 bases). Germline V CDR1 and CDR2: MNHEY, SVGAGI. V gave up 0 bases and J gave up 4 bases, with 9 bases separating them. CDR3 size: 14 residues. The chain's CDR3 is CASSYSGQSYGYTF. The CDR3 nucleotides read TGTGCCAGCAGTTACTCTGGACAGTCCTATGGCTACACCTTC.

The CDR3 here is CASSLAPGPVSYEQYV. The CDR3 DNA follows: TGCGCCAGCAGCTTGGCCCCGGGTCCGGTATCCTACGAGCAGTACGTC. The chain joins TRBV5-1 to TRBJ2-7, with no clear D. In germline, CDR1 is SGHRS, CDR2 YFSETQ. The CDR3 spans 16 residues. Trimming cost V 0 bases and J 1 base, with 14 bases left between them.

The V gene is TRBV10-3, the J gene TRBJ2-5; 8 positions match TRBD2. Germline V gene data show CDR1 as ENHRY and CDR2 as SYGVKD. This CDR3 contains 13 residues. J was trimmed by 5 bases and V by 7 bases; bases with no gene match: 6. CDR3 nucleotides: TGTGCCATCACAGCGGGAGTACGGGAGACCCAGTACTTC. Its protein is CAITAGVRETQYF.

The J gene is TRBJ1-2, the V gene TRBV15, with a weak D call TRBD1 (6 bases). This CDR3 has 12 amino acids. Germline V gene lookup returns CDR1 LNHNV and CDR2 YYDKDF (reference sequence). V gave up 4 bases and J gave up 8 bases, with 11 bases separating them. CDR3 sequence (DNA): TGTGCCACCAGCACAGGGGTAGGAGGCTACACCTTC. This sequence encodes CATSTGVGGYTF.

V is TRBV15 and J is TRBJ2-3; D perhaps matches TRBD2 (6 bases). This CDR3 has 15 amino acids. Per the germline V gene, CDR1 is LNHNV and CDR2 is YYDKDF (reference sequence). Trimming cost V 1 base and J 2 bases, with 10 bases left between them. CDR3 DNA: TGTGCCACCAGCAGAGTTGGCGGGATCACAGATACGCAGTATTTT. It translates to CATSRVGGITDTQYF.

The CDR3 region is CASSNSEKLFF. The CDR3 bases are TGTGCCAGCAGTAACAGTGAAAAACTGTTTTTT. This chain uses TRBV6-2 or TRBV6-3 with TRBJ1-4; D is uncertain. Trimming left V 5 bases short and J 7 bases short, with 5 bases between. The germline V gene has CDR1 MNHEY and CDR2 SVGEGT. This CDR3 has 11 residues.

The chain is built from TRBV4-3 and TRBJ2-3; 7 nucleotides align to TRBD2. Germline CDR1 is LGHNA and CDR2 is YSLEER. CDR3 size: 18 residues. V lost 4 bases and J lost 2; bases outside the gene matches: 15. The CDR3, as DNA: TGCGCCAGCAGCCCCATGGAGGCTGCGGGGGATTTCACAGATACGCAGTATTTT. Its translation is CASSPMEAAGDFTDTQYF.

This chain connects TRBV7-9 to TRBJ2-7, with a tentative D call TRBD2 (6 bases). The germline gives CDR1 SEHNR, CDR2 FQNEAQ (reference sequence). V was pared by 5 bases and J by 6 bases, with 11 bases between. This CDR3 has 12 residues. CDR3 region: CASSPPGGEQYF. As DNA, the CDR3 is TGTGCCAGCAGCCCCCCCGGGGGCGAGCAGTACTTC.

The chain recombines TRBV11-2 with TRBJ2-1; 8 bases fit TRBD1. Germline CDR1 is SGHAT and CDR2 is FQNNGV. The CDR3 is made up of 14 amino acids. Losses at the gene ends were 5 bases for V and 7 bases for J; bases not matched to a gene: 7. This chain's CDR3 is CASSVTGVGNEQFF. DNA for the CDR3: TGTGCCAGCAGCGTGACAGGGGTAGGAAATGAGCAGTTCTTC.

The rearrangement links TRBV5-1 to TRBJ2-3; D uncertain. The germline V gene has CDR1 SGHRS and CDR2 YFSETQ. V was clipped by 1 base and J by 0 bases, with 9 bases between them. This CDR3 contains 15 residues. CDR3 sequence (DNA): TGCGCCAGCAGCTTGTTCTCGTCCAGCACAGATACGCAGTATTTT. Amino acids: CASSLFSSSTDTQYF.

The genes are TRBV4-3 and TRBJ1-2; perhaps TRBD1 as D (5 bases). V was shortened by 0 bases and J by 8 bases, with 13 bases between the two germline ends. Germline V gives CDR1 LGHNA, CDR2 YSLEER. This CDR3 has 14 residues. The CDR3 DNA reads TGCGCCAGCAGCCAAGATCGGCAGGGTACGGGCTACACCTTC. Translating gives CASSQDRQGTGYTF.

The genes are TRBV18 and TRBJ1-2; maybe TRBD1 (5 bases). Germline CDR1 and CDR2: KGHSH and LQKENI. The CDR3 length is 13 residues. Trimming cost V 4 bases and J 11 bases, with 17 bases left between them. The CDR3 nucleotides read TGTGCCAGCTCACGGGAAGGAGGGGCTGGTTACACCTTC. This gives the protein CASSREGGAGYTF.

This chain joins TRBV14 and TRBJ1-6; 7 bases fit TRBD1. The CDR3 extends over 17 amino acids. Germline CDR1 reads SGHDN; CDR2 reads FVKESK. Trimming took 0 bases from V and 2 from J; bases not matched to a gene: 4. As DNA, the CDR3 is TGTGCCAGCAGCCAAGATAGGGGGACAGCCTATAATTCACCCCTCCACTTT. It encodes CASSQDRGTAYNSPLHF.

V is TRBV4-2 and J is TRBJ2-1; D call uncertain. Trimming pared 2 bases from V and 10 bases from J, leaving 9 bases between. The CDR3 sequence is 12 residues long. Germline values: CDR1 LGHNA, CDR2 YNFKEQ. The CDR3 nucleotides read TGTGCCAGCAGCCAACGTGACACCGAGCAGTTCTTC. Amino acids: CASSQRDTEQFF.

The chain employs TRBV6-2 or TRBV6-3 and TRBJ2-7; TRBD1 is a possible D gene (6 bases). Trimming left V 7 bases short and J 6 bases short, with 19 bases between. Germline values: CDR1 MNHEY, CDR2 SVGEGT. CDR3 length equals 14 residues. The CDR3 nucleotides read TGTGCCAGCAACCCACAGGGTATCCTCTCCGAGCAGTACTTC. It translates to CASNPQGILSEQYF.

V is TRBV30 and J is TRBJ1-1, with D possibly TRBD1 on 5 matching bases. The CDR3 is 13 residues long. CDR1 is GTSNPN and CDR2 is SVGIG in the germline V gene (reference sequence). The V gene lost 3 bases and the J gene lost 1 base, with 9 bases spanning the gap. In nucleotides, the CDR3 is TGTGCCTGGAGGGATCAGGGGAACACTGAAGCTTTCTTT. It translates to CAWRDQGNTEAFF. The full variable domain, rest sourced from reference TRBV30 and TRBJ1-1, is SQTIHQWPATLVQPVGSPLSLECTVEGTSNPNLYWYRQAAGRGLQLLFYSVGIGQISSEVPQNLSASRPQDRQFILSSKKLLLSDSGFYLCAWRDQGNTEAFFGQGTRLTVV.

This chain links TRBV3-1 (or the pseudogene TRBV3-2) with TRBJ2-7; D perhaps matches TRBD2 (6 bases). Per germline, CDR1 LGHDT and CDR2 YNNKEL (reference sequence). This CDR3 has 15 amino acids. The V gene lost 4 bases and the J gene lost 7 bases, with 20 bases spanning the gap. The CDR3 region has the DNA TGTGCCAGCAGCCCCGGGACTCGGAGAGCTGGGGAGCAGTACTTC. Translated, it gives CASSPGTRRAGEQYF.

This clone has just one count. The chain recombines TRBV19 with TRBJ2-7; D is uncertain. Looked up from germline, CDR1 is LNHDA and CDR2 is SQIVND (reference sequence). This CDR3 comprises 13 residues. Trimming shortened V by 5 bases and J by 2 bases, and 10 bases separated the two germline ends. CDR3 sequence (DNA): TGTGCCAGTAGTCCCAGACTGACCTACGAGCAGTACTTC. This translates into CASSPRLTYEQYF.

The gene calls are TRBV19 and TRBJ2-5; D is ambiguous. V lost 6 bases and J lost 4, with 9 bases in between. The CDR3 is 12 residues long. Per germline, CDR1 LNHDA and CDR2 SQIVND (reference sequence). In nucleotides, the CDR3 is TGTGCCAGTAGCGAATTGCGAGAGACCCAGTACTTC. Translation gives CASSELRETQYF.

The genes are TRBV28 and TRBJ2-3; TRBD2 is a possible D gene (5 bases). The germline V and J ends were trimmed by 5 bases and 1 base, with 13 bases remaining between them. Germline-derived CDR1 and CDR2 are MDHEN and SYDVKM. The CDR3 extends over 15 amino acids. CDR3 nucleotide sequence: TGTGCCAGCAGTGAGCGGAAGTCTGGCACAGATACGCAGTATTTT. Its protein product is CASSERKSGTDTQYF.

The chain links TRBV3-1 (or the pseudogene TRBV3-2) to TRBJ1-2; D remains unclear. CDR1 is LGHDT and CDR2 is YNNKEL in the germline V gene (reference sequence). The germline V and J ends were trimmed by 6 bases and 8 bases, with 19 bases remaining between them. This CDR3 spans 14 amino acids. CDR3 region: CASRLTSYSGGYTF. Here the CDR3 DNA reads TGTGCCAGCAGATTGACCAGCTACTCAGGCGGCTACACCTTC.

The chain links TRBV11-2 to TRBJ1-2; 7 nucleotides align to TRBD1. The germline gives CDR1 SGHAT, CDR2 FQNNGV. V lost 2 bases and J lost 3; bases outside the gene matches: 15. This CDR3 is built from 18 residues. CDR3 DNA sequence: TGTGCCAGCAGCTTACGGACAGGCGCAACCTTTTTAGACTATGGCTACACCTTC. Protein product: CASSLRTGATFLDYGYTF.

CDR3 nucleotide sequence: TGTGCCAGCAGCTTACCCGGGGTCTCCGAGCAGTACTTC. It codes for CASSLPGVSEQYF. This chain uses TRBV11-3 with TRBJ2-7; D may be TRBD2 (5 bases). V was shortened by 2 bases and J by 6 bases, with 11 bases between the two germline ends. The CDR3 runs to 13 residues. The germline V gene encodes CDR1 SGHNT and CDR2 YENEEA.

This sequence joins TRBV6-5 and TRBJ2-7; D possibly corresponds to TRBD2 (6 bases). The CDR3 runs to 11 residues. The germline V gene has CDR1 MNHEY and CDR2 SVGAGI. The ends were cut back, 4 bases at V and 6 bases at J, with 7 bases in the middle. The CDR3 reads CASSWRGEQYF. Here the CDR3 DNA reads TGTGCCAGCAGTTGGAGGGGCGAGCAGTACTTC.